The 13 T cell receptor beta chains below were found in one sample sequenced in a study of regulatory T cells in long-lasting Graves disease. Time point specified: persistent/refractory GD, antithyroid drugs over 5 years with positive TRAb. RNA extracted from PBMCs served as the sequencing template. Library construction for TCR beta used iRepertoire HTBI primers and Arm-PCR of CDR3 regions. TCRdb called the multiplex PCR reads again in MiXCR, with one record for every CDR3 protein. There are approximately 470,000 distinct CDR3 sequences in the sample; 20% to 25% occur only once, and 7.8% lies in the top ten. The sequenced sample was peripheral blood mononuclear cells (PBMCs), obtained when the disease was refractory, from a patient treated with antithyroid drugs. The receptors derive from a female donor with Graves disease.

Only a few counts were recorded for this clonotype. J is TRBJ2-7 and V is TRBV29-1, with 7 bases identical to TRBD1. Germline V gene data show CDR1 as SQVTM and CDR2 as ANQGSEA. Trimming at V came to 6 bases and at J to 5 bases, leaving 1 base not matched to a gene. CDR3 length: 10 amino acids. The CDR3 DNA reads TGCAGCGTGGGACAGCACGAGCAGTACTTC. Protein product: CSVGQHEQYF.

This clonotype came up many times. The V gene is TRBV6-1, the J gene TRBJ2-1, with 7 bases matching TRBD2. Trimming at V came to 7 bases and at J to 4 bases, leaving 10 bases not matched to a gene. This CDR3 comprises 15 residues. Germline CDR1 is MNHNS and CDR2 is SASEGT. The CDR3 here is CASTPQASGYNEQFF. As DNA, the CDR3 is TGTGCCAGCACTCCCCAGGCTAGCGGTTACAATGAGCAGTTCTTC.

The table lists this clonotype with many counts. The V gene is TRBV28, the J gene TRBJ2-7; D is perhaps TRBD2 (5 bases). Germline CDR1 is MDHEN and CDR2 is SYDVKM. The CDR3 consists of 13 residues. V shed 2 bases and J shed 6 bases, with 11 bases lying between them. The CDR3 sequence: CASSLGLAGEQYF. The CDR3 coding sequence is TGTGCCAGCAGTTTAGGGCTAGCTGGCGAGCAGTACTTC.

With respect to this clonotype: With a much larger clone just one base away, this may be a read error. CDR3 loop: CASSSWGRSEQYF. In nucleotides, the CDR3 is TGTGCCAGCAGTAGTTGGGGACGGAGCGAGCAGTACTTC. The chain recombines TRBV5-5 with TRBJ2-7; possibly TRBD1 or TRBD2 for D (5 bases each). The ends were cut back, 5 bases at V and 6 bases at J, with 15 bases in the middle. The germline V gene encodes CDR1 SGHKS and CDR2 YYEKEE (reference sequence). This CDR3 contains 13 residues.

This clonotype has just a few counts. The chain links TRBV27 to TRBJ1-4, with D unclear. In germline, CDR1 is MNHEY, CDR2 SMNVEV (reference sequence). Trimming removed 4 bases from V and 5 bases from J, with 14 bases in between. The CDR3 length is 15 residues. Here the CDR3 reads CASSSDGAWNEKLFF. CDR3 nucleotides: TGTGCCAGCAGTTCCGACGGAGCCTGGAATGAAAAACTGTTTTTT. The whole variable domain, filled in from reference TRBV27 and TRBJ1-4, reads EAQVTQNPRYLITVTGKKLTVTCSQNMNHEYMSWYRQDPGLGLRQIYYSMNVEVTDKGDVPEGYKVSRKEKRNFPLILESPSPNQTSLYFCASSSDGAWNEKLFFGSGTQLSVL.

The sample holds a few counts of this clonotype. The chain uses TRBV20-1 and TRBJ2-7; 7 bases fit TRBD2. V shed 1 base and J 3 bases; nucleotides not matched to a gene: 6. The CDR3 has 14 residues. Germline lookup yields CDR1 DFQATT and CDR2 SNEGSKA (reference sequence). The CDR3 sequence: CSARGRGRNYEQYF. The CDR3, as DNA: TGCAGTGCTAGAGGGCGGGGGAGGAACTACGAGCAGTACTTC.

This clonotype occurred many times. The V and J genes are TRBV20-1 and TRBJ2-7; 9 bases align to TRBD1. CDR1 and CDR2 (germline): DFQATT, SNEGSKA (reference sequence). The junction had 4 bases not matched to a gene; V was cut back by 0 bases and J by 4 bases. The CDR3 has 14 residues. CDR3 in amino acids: CSARDEQGAYEQYF. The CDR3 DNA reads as TGCAGTGCTAGAGATGAACAGGGGGCGTACGAGCAGTACTTC.

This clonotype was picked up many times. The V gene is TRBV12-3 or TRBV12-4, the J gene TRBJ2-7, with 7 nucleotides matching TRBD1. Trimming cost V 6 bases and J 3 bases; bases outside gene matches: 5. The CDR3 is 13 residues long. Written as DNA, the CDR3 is TGTGCCAGCAGGGGGCAGGGGGTCTACGAGCAGTACTTC. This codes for CASRGQGVYEQYF.

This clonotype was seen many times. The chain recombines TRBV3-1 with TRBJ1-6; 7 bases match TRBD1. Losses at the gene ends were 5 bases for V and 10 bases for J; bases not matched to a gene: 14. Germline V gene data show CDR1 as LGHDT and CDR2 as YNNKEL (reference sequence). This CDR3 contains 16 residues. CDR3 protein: CASSSRVGGGWSPLHF. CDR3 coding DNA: TGTGCCAGCAGCTCCCGCGTCGGAGGGGGCTGGTCACCCCTCCACTTT.

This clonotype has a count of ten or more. CDR3 sequence (DNA): TGTGCCAGCAGTTCCCTTCCCTCGGGCTACGAGCAGTACTTC. Protein product: CASSSLPSGYEQYF. J is TRBJ2-7 and V is TRBV12-3 or TRBV12-4, with D uncertain. V lost 4 bases, J lost 3 bases, and 13 bases lay in between. This CDR3 is built from 14 residues.

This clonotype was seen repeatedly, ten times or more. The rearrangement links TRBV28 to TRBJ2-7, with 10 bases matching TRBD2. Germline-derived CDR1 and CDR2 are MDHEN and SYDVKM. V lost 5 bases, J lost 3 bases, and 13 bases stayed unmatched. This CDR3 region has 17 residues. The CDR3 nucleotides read TGTGCCAGCAGTAAGGGACTAGCGCGAACGTCGGACTACGAGCAGTACTTC. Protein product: CASSKGLARTSDYEQYF. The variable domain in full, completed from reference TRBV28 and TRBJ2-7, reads DVKVTQSSRYLVKRTGEKVFLECVQDMDHENMFWYRQDPGLGLRLIYFSYDVKMKEKGDIPEGYSVSREKKERFSLILESASTNQTSMYLCASSKGLARTSDYEQYFGPGTRLTVT.

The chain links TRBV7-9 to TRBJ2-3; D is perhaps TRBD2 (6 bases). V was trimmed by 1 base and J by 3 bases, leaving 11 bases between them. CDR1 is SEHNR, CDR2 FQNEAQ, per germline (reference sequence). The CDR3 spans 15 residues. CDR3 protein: CASSLGLGGTDTQYF. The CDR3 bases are TGTGCCAGCAGCTTAGGACTCGGGGGAACAGATACGCAGTATTTT.

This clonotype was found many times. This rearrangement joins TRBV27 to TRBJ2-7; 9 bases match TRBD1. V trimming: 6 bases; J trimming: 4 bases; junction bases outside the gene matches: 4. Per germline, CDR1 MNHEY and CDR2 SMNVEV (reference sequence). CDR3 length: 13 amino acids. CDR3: CASRGDRVYEQYF. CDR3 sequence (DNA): TGTGCCAGCAGAGGGGACAGGGTTTACGAGCAGTACTTC.